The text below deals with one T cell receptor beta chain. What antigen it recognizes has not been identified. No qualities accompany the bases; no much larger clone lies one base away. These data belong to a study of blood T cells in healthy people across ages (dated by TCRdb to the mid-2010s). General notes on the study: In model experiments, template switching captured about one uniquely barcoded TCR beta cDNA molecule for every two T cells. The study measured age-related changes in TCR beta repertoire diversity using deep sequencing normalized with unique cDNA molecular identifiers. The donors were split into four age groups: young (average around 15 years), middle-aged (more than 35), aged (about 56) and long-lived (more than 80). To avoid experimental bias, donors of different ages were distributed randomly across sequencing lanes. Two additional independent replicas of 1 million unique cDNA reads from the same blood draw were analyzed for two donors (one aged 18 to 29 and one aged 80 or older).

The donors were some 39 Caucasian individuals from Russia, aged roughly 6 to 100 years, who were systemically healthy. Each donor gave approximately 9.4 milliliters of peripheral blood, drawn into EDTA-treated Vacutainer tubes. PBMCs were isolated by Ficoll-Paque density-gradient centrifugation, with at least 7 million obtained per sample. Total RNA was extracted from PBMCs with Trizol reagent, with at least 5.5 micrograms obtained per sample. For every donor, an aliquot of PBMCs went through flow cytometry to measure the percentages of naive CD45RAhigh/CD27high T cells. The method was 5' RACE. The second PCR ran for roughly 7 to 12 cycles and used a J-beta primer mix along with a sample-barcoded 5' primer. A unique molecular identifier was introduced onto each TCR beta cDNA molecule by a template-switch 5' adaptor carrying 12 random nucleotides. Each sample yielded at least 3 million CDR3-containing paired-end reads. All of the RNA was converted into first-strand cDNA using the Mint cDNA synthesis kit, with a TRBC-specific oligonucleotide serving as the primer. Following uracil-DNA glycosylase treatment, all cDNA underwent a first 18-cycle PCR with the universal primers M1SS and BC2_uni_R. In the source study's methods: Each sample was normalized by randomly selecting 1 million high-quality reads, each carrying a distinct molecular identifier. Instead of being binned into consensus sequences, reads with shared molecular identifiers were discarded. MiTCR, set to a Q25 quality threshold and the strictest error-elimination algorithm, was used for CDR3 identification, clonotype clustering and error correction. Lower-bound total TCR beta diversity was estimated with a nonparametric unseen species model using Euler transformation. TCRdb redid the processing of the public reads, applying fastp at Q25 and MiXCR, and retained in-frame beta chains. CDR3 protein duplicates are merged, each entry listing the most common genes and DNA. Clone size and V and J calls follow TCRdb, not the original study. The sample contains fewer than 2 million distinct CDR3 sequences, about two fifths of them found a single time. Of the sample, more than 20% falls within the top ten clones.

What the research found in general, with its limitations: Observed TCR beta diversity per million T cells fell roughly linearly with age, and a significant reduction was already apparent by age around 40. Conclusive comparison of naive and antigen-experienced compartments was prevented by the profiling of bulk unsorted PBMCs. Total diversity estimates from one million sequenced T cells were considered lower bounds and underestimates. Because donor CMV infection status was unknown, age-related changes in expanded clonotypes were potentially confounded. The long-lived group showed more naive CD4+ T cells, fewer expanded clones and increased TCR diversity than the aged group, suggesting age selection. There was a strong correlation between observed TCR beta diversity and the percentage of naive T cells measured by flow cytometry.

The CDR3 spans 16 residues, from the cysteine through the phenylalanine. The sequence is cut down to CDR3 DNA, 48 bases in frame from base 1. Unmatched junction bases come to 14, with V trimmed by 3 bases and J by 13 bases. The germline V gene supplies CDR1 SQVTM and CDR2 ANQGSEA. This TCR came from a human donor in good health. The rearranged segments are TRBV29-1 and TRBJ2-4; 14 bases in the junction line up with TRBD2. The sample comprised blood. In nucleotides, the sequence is TGCAGCGTTGAGGGACTAGCGGGGGTCTCCTACAATGAGCAGTACTTC. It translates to CSVEGLAGVSYNEQYF. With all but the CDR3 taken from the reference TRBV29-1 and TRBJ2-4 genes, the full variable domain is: SAVISQKPSRDICQRGTSLTIQCQVDSQVTMMFWYRQQPGQSLTLIATANQGSEATYESGFVIDKFPISRPNLTFSTLTVSNMSPEDSSIYLCSVEGLAGVSYNEQYFGAGTRLSVL.